The TCR beta chain described here comes from a study of T cells after yellow fever vaccination (dated by TCRdb to the late 2010s). General notes on the study: The SMART-Seq v4 Ultra Low Input RNA kit was used to prepare libraries from fractions with low cell numbers. To follow T-cell clones before and after both primary and booster YFV17D yellow fever vaccination, bulk TCR alpha and beta repertoires underwent longitudinal sequencing. Blood samples were taken at several timepoints before and after primary and secondary immunization, and bulk PBMC replicates and cell subsets were isolated. Two healthy male donors, one aged 18 to 30 and one aged 30 to 40 years, were included in the cohort. General findings and caveats noted by the study authors: After the booster, most of the clones that had expanded following primary vaccination were detected again (roughly 97% of CD4 and around 87% of CD8), which suggests that memory was broadly maintained. Compared with the primary T-cell response, the secondary T-cell response was faster but weaker, reaching its peak on day 5 rather than on day 15. A small share of clonotypes occurred in both CD4 and CD8 compartments, likely arising from convergent recombination. Only two donors were included in the study, so the extent to which the findings can be generalized is limited. Computational filtering was needed because FACS-sorted repertoires could contain abundant contaminating clonotypes from the bulk population.

V is pruned by 1 base and J by 6 bases, leaving 5 bases of the junction without a gene match. The CDR3 holds 15 amino acids from the cysteine to the phenylalanine. Just the 45-base CDR3 DNA is kept, in frame starting at base 1. Sequences SGHTA (CDR1) and FQGNSA (CDR2) are obtained from the germline V gene. What this sample's treatment or condition label stands for: live attenuated yellow fever vaccine strain. At each blood-draw timepoint, two biological replicates of bulk PBMCs were obtained. PBMCs were isolated from peripheral blood using a standard Ficoll-Paque protocol. RNA was extracted with TriZol from bulk PBMCs, CD4 and CD8 fractions, and dextramer-positive and dextramer-negative fractions. This clonotype was counted between two and nine times. The specificity of this receptor is unknown. Per-base quality was not reported, and no clone a single base away is much larger than it. Synthesis of TCR cDNA relied on 5'RACE template switching, a step that introduced a universal primer site along with unique molecular identifiers. cDNA synthesis was primed from both the TCR alpha and TCR beta constant segments. Libraries were amplified in two PCR steps, with sample barcodes and sequencing adapters added in the second step. Libraries were sequenced on Illumina HiSeq 2500 (2x100 bp) or NovaSeq (2x150 bp). On the authors' methods: MIGEC handled demultiplexing of reads and collapsing into UMI consensus sequences, while MiXCR performed V(D)J alignment. Vaccine-responding clonotypes were defined with edgeR using replicate PBMC samples, requiring FDR below 0.01 and a log2 fold change above 5 up to day 15. Each bulk clonotype received a CD4 or CD8 identity based on whether the sequenced CD4 or CD8 repertoire contained that clonotype at higher abundance. TCRdb's own reprocessing of the public reads used fastp at Q25 and MiXCR and kept productive beta chains. A single entry per CDR3 protein holds the most common genes and DNA from its merged rows. The V and J calls come from TCRdb's annotation, not from the publication. The sample yields hundreds of thousands of distinct CDR3 sequences; around 12% were counted once. 14% to 15% of the sample belongs to the ten largest clones.

The receptor's source is a man aged 25-45 years who received the YFV17D yellow fever vaccine. In this chain, TRBV7-2 is recombined with TRBJ2-7; TRBD2 fits 11 bases in the junction. The starting material was PBMCs, obtained on the day of the yellow fever booster vaccination. The nucleotides are TGTGCCAGCAGCTTAGGGTCTAGCGGGAGGAGCGAGCAGTACTTC. The encoded protein is CASSLGSSGRSEQYF.